The 27 T cell receptor beta chains reported below all come from one sample, sequenced in a study of shared clonotypes between healthy human individuals. Using immunoSEQ multiplex PCR, the repertoire was profiled, and TCRdb retains in-frame clones only, with some absent. The sample comprises about 770,000 clones, roughly 72% of which are singletons, and approximately 1.7% rests with the top ten. Material for sequencing was memory CD4+ T cells sorted from blood. This sample's subset: CD45RA-negative fraction. All receptors derive from a woman aged 30 to 39 in good health.

The chain carries TRBV2 and TRBJ1-5, with 7 bases fitting TRBD1. V gave up 4 bases and J gave up 2 bases; unmatched junction bases: 8. The CDR3 loop spans 16 amino acids. Looked up from germline, CDR1 is SNHLY and CDR2 is FYNNEI. The CDR3 loop is CASSAQGVTGNQPQHF. The CDR3 bases are TGTGCCAGCAGTGCTCAGGGGGTTACGGGCAATCAGCCCCAGCATTTT. The whole variable domain, remainder taken from reference TRBV2 and TRBJ1-5, is EPEVTQTPSHQVTQMGQEVILRCVPISNHLYFYWYRQILGQKVEFLVSFYNNEISEKSEIFDDQFSVERPDGSNFTLKIRSTKLEDSAMYFCASSAQGVTGNQPQHFGDGTRLSIL.

This clone was counted once. This sequence joins TRBV30 and TRBJ1-2, with TRBD1 identical over 7 bases. V trimming: 2 bases; J trimming: 7 bases; junction bases outside the gene matches: 13. The CDR3 consists of 15 residues. CDR1 and CDR2 from the germline V gene are GTSNPN and SVGIG (reference sequence). The CDR3 sequence is CAWSYLTGVIGGYTF. DNA for the CDR3: TGTGCCTGGAGTTACCTCACAGGGGTTATTGGTGGCTACACCTTC. Complete variable domain (other parts from reference TRBV30 and TRBJ1-2): SQTIHQWPATLVQPVGSPLSLECTVEGTSNPNLYWYRQAAGRGLQLLFYSVGIGQISSEVPQNLSASRPQDRQFILSSKKLLLSDSGFYLCAWSYLTGVIGGYTFGSGTRLTVV.

The V and J genes are TRBV4-1 and TRBJ1-4; tentatively, D is TRBD1 (6 bases). CDR1 and CDR2 from the germline V gene are MGHRA and YSYEKL. Trimming shortened V by 2 bases and J by 8 bases, and 21 bases separated the two germline ends. The CDR3 sequence is 17 residues long. CDR3: CASSQTSTGAAREKLFF. As DNA, the CDR3 is TGCGCCAGCAGCCAAACCTCGACGGGGGCAGCGCGGGAAAAACTGTTTTTT.

This clone has a handful of counts. The chain combines TRBV11-2 with TRBJ2-1, with TRBD2 matching over 7 bases. This CDR3 comprises 14 residues. V shed 6 bases and J 2 bases; nucleotides not matched to a gene: 4. CDR1 is SGHAT, CDR2 FQNNGV, per germline. Here the CDR3 reads CASRAGSPYNEQFF. The CDR3 nucleotides are TGTGCCAGCAGAGCGGGGAGCCCCTACAATGAGCAGTTCTTC.

This chain joins TRBV27 and TRBJ2-5; D is uncertain. The CDR3 contains 15 residues. Trimming removed 0 bases at V and 1 base at J, with 9 bases between. Germline V gene data show CDR1 as MNHEY and CDR2 as SMNVEV (reference sequence). The CDR3 DNA reads TGTGCCAGCAGTTTATCGATTAGTAGCCAAGAGACCCAGTACTTC. This encodes CASSLSISSQETQYF.

The chain is built from TRBV11-2 and TRBJ2-7; no reliable D call. Per germline, CDR1 SGHAT and CDR2 FQNNGV. V lost 2 bases to trimming and J lost 5 bases, with 7 bases between them. The CDR3 is made up of 12 amino acids. CDR3 residues: CASSLTKNEQYF. The CDR3 DNA reads as TGTGCCAGCAGCTTAACGAAGAACGAGCAGTACTTC.

The genes are TRBV19 and TRBJ2-1, with 16 bases aligning to TRBD2. J was trimmed by 9 bases and V by 5 bases; bases with no gene match: 7. This CDR3 has 16 amino acids. The germline gives CDR1 LNHDA, CDR2 SQIVND (reference sequence). The CDR3 bases are TGTGCCAGTAGTCAGACCGGGACTAGCGGGAGGGGTGAGCAGTTCTTC. This translates into CASSQTGTSGRGEQFF.

This clone came up once. The chain couples TRBV5-1 to TRBJ2-3; TRBD2 matches 8 bases. Trimming removed 4 bases from V and 1 base from J; junction bases left unmatched: 2. The germline CDR1 and CDR2 sequences are SGHRS and YFSETQ. CDR3 length: 14 residues. CDR3 sequence reads: CASSVTSGTDTQYF. For the CDR3, the DNA is TGCGCCAGCAGCGTGACTAGCGGCACAGATACGCAGTATTTT.

The chain uses TRBV11-2 and TRBJ1-2, with a weak D call TRBD1 (5 bases). The CDR3 is made up of 15 amino acids. The germline CDR1 and CDR2 sequences are SGHAT and FQNNGV. Between the trimmed V and J ends, which lost 6 bases and 2 bases, there was a span of 16 bases. In DNA, the CDR3 is TGTGCCAGCAGGAATACCGGGACGGCAAACTATGGCTACACCTTC. Protein product: CASRNTGTANYGYTF.

This rearrangement joins TRBV25-1 to TRBJ2-7; 9 bases are shared with TRBD1. V lost 4 bases and J lost 2; bases outside the gene matches: 9. The CDR3 has 16 residues. Germline V gives CDR1 MGHDK, CDR2 SYGVNS. This CDR3 reads CASSGRGQGTTYEQYF. The CDR3 region has the DNA TGTGCCAGCAGTGGCCGGGGACAGGGTACTACCTACGAGCAGTACTTC.

CDR3 loop: CASSREDRVSSYEQYF. As DNA, the CDR3 is TGCGCCAGCAGCCGGGAAGACAGGGTGAGCTCCTACGAGCAGTACTTC. This sequence joins TRBV4-1 and TRBJ2-7; TRBD1 matches at 7 bases. The CDR3 consists of 16 residues. After removal of 4 bases from V and 0 bases from J, the junction contained 9 bases not matched to a gene. Per the germline V gene, CDR1 is MGHRA and CDR2 is YSYEKL.

Turning to this clone: A far larger clone lies a single base away; this is likely a read error. Different DNA sequences within this sample yield the same CDR3. The chain is built from TRBV5-1 and TRBJ2-1; 9 nucleotides line up with TRBD2. Losses at the gene ends were 0 bases for V and 4 bases for J; bases not matched to a gene: 2. Per the germline V gene, CDR1 is SGHRS and CDR2 is YFSETQ. The CDR3 spans 15 residues. CDR3: CASSLATSGYNEQFF. CDR3 DNA sequence: TGCGCCAGCAGCTTGGCCACTAGCGGGTACAATGAGCAGTTCTTC.

This rearrangement joins TRBV18 to TRBJ2-6; 7 positions match TRBD1. CDR1 is KGHSH, CDR2 LQKENI, per germline. The V segment lost 2 bases and the J segment 1 base; nucleotides outside the gene matches: 11. The CDR3 runs to 19 residues. CDR3 coding DNA: TGTGCCAGCTCACCATTCACAGGGGATGATGTGTCTGGGGCCAACGTCCTGACTTTC. Encoded protein: CASSPFTGDDVSGANVLTF.

This clone occurred once. V is TRBV18 and J is TRBJ2-3; D uncertain. The CDR3 has 11 amino acids. Deletions cut 5 bases from V and 2 bases from J, with 2 bases between. Germline V lookup: CDR1 KGHSH, CDR2 LQKENI. This CDR3 is CASSFTDTQYF. CDR3 nucleotides: TGTGCCAGCTCATTCACAGATACGCAGTATTTT.

The chain carries TRBV5-1 and TRBJ2-5; 8 nucleotides line up with TRBD2. This CDR3 is built from 14 residues. The germline gives CDR1 SGHRS, CDR2 YFSETQ. The V and J ends lost 0 bases and 3 bases, in that order; junction bases with no gene match: 1. In DNA, the CDR3 is TGCGCCAGCAGCTTGGTCGGGAGGGAAGAGACCCAGTACTTC. Translation: CASSLVGREETQYF.

The V call is TRBV2, the J call TRBJ2-3; D is undetermined. This CDR3 has 14 residues. From germline, CDR1 is SNHLY and CDR2 FYNNEI. V lost 4 bases, J lost 3 bases, and 11 bases lay in between. The CDR3 region is CASSVLAKTDTQYF. In DNA, the CDR3 is TGTGCCAGCAGTGTTCTGGCGAAAACAGATACGCAGTATTTT.

The chain recombines TRBV28 with TRBJ1-2; 8 bases agree with TRBD1. J lost 5 bases, V lost 6 bases, and 8 bases had no gene match. CDR1 is MDHEN and CDR2 is SYDVKM in the germline V gene. The CDR3 consists of 14 residues. CDR3 coding DNA: TGTGCCAGCAGCCGTGGACAGGGCTGGTATGGCTACACCTTC. Its protein product is CASSRGQGWYGYTF.

This clone was counted between two and nine times. The chain employs TRBV18 and TRBJ1-5, with 7 bases that match TRBD1. Germline-derived CDR1 and CDR2 are KGHSH and LQKENI. The length of the CDR3 is 15 residues. Trimming cost V 6 bases and J 5 bases; bases outside gene matches: 10. The chain's CDR3 is CASSPSSGTDQPQHF. The CDR3 DNA sequence: TGTGCCAGCTCTCCGAGTAGCGGGACAGATCAGCCCCAGCATTTT.

The J gene is TRBJ2-1, the V gene TRBV2, with 12 positions matching TRBD2. The V gene end was trimmed by 6 bases and the J gene end by 9 bases; junction bases not matched to a gene: 9. Per the germline V gene, CDR1 is SNHLY and CDR2 is FYNNEI. CDR3 length: 15 residues. Written as DNA, the CDR3 is TGTGCCAGCAGATCACTAGCGGGAGGATTCAGTGAGCAGTTCTTC. Protein: CASRSLAGGFSEQFF.

The chain employs TRBV28 and TRBJ2-7, with D possibly TRBD1 on 6 matching bases. The V end lost 4 bases, the J end lost 6 bases, and 16 bases lay between the germline ends. The V gene's germline CDR1 is MDHEN and CDR2 SYDVKM. The CDR3 loop spans 14 amino acids. The CDR3 nucleotides are TGTGCCAGCAGTTCCACCACACAGGGCCGCGAGCAGTACTTC. As protein: CASSSTTQGREQYF. Filled out from reference TRBV28 and TRBJ2-7, the complete variable domain reads DVKVTQSSRYLVKRTGEKVFLECVQDMDHENMFWYRQDPGLGLRLIYFSYDVKMKEKGDIPEGYSVSREKKERFSLILESASTNQTSMYLCASSSTTQGREQYFGPGTRLTVT.

The chain uses TRBV28 and TRBJ2-2; 7 nucleotides line up with TRBD1. The germline V gene encodes CDR1 MDHEN and CDR2 SYDVKM. Losses at the gene ends were 8 bases for V and 4 bases for J; bases not matched to a gene: 4. There are 13 residues in the CDR3. The CDR3 sequence is CASGRQGTGELFF. In nucleotides, the CDR3 is TGTGCCAGCGGGCGACAGGGCACCGGGGAGCTGTTTTTT. The variable domain in full, completed from reference TRBV28 and TRBJ2-2, reads DVKVTQSSRYLVKRTGEKVFLECVQDMDHENMFWYRQDPGLGLRLIYFSYDVKMKEKGDIPEGYSVSREKKERFSLILESASTNQTSMYLCASGRQGTGELFFGEGSRLTVL.

This clone was counted a single time. The V call is TRBV19, the J call TRBJ2-7, with 10 bases that match TRBD2. The CDR3 spans 16 residues. The germline V gene encodes CDR1 LNHDA and CDR2 SQIVND (reference sequence). V was pared by 4 bases and J by 3 bases, with 9 bases of the junction left unmatched. This CDR3 is CASSTSGIAGGYEQYF. CDR3 bases: TGTGCCAGTAGTACCTCCGGGATAGCGGGAGGCTACGAGCAGTACTTC.

CDR3 bases: TGTGCCAGCAGCTTAGACGGGCTAGCGGTGGCAGATACGCAGTATTTT. Translated: CASSLDGLAVADTQYF. The chain carries TRBV11-2 and TRBJ2-3; the match to TRBD2 covers 7 bases. The CDR3 loop spans 16 amino acids. V gave up 0 bases and J gave up 4 bases; unmatched junction bases: 7. Germline assignment: CDR1 SGHAT and CDR2 FQNNGV.

This clone was counted once. This chain connects TRBV4-1 to TRBJ2-7; D is possibly TRBD1 or TRBD2 (5 bases each). CDR1 is MGHRA and CDR2 is YSYEKL in the germline V gene. Trimming pared 0 bases from V and 2 bases from J, leaving 17 bases between. This CDR3 comprises 17 residues. The CDR3 DNA reads TGCGCCAGCAGCCAAGATCTGATGGGGGATAGGGCCTACGAGCAGTACTTC. Protein sequence: CASSQDLMGDRAYEQYF.

J is TRBJ2-5 and V is TRBV5-1; 7 bases match TRBD2. The CDR3 sequence is 18 residues long. Germline assignment: CDR1 SGHRS and CDR2 YFSETQ. With V trimmed by 0 bases and J by 0 bases, 11 bases remained unmatched. CDR3 coding DNA: TGCGCCAGCAGCTTGGCCGGTCTTGGGACTAAGTACCAAGAGACCCAGTACTTC. This gives the protein CASSLAGLGTKYQETQYF.

This clone was counted between two and nine times. The genes are TRBV6-1 and TRBJ2-7; TRBD1 aligns across 7 bases. The CDR3 consists of 14 residues. Germline loops: CDR1 MNHNS, CDR2 SASEGT. V lost 7 bases to trimming and J lost 6 bases; unmatched junction nucleotides: 12. Here the CDR3 reads CASTPHPRTGEQYF. CDR3 nucleotide sequence: TGTGCCAGCACCCCTCACCCTAGGACAGGCGAGCAGTACTTC.

This clone has only a few counts. DNA for the CDR3: TGTGCCACCCGACGGGAGTCCTACGAGCAGTACTTC. Its translation is CATRRESYEQYF. This sequence joins TRBV6-6 and TRBJ2-7; tentative D call: TRBD2 (6 bases). The CDR3 is made up of 12 amino acids. V was clipped by 10 bases and J by 1 base, with 11 bases between them. The germline gives CDR1 MNHNY, CDR2 SVGAGI (reference sequence).